The 32 T cell receptor beta chains reported below all come from one sample, sequenced in a study of blood T cell dynamics during melanoma immunotherapy. Time point in this sample: week 3, after first cycle of checkpoint inhibitor. Assay used: immunoSEQ multiplex PCR; TCRdb lists only in-frame clones, some missing. The table shows about 11,000 clones, with 84% occurring only once. This material consisted of blood, taken from a patient treated with checkpoint blockade. The source is a human donor with melanoma.

The rearrangement joins TRBV13 to TRBJ2-1; weak D call: TRBD2 (6 bases). This CDR3 is built from 13 residues. With 5 bases removed from V and 10 bases from J, the gap between germline ends came to 15 bases. Germline lookup yields CDR1 PRHDT and CDR2 FYEKMQ (reference sequence). CDR3 sequence (DNA): TGTGCCAGCAGCCCTCCTGGGGAGGAGGAGCAGTTCTTC. This gives the protein CASSPPGEEEQFF.

The V gene is TRBV11-2, the J gene TRBJ1-2; perhaps TRBD1 as D (5 bases). This CDR3 comprises 13 residues. Germline V CDR1 and CDR2: SGHAT, FQNNGV. V lost 5 bases and J 6 bases, leaving 13 bases between the germline ends. CDR3 coding DNA: TGTGCCAGCAGCGCTAGGGAAGGGGATGGCTACACCTTC. It specifies CASSAREGDGYTF.

The chain carries TRBV5-5 and TRBJ1-4, with D perhaps TRBD1 (6 bases). V was clipped by 0 bases and J by 2 bases, with 8 bases between them. Germline values: CDR1 SGHKS, CDR2 YYEKEE (reference sequence). The CDR3 loop spans 15 amino acids. The CDR3 region has the DNA TGTGCCAGCAGCTTGGAGCAGGGGACTAATGAAAAACTGTTTTTT. Encoded protein: CASSLEQGTNEKLFF.

This chain connects TRBV6-5 to TRBJ2-3, with TRBD1 matching over 7 bases. The CDR3 has 15 amino acids. The V and J ends lost 7 bases and 0 bases, in that order; junction bases with no gene match: 7. Germline CDR1 is MNHEY and CDR2 is SVGAGI. CDR3 protein: CASTIQGSSTDTQYF. In DNA, the CDR3 is TGTGCCAGCACTATACAGGGGAGCAGCACAGATACGCAGTATTTT.

The V and J genes are TRBV5-4 and TRBJ2-7; maybe TRBD1 (7 bases). The CDR3 has 15 residues. The V end lost 0 bases, the J end lost 7 bases, and 17 bases lay between the germline ends. Germline assignment: CDR1 SGHNT and CDR2 YYREEE (reference sequence). DNA of the CDR3: TGTGCCAGCAGCTTGGCCGGCACAGGGGAGGATGAGCAGTACTTC. It encodes CASSLAGTGEDEQYF. The whole variable domain, filled in from reference TRBV5-4 and TRBJ2-7, reads ETGVTQSPTHLIKTRGQQVTLRCSSQSGHNTVSWYQQALGQGPQFIFQYYREEENGRGNFPPRFSGLQFPNYSSELNVNALELDDSALYLCASSLAGTGEDEQYFGPGTRLTVT.

The gene calls are TRBV4-3 and TRBJ2-1; 7 bases fit TRBD2. CDR1 LGHNA and CDR2 YSLEER come from the germline V gene. The ends lost 2 bases at V and 6 bases at J; junction bases unmatched: 7. The CDR3 runs 15 residues. The CDR3 reads CASSQPTSLGNEQFF. For the CDR3, the DNA is TGCGCCAGCAGCCAACCGACTAGCCTGGGCAATGAGCAGTTCTTC.

The genes are TRBV7-9 and TRBJ1-3; D is possibly TRBD1 (6 bases). With 5 bases removed from V and 0 bases from J, the gap between germline ends came to 14 bases. The CDR3 is 16 residues long. CDR1 and CDR2 from the germline V gene are SEHNR and FQNEAQ (reference sequence). Written as DNA, the CDR3 is TGTGCCAGCAGCCCGAGGACAGCCCTCTCTGGAAACACCATATATTTT. This gives the protein CASSPRTALSGNTIYF.

J is TRBJ2-3 and V is TRBV7-9, with TRBD2 matching 10 bases. This CDR3 has 16 residues. The junction had 5 bases not matched to a gene; V was cut back by 2 bases and J by 3 bases. Germline-derived CDR1 and CDR2 are SEHNR and FQNEAQ (reference sequence). As DNA, the CDR3 is TGTGCCAGCAGCTTATCTAGCGGGGGCCCTACAGATACGCAGTATTTT. Its translation is CASSLSSGGPTDTQYF.

This chain links TRBV2 with TRBJ1-5; D uncertain. The CDR3 contains 14 residues. CDR1 is SNHLY, CDR2 FYNNEI, per germline. The V end was cut by 7 bases, the J end by 1 base, with 11 bases between. CDR3 protein: CASTTDLSNQPQHF. The CDR3 nucleotides read TGTGCCAGCACGACGGATCTGAGCAATCAGCCCCAGCATTTT.

The chain combines TRBV5-1 with TRBJ2-2; 7 bases fit TRBD2. Germline CDR1 is SGHRS and CDR2 is YFSETQ. This CDR3 is built from 16 residues. Trimming cost V 4 bases and J 4 bases; bases outside gene matches: 10. CDR3 DNA: TGCGCCAGCAGCCCCATTGGGCGGGGGATCACCGGGGAGCTGTTTTTT. This gives the protein CASSPIGRGITGELFF. Drawing the rest from reference TRBV5-1 and TRBJ2-2, the complete variable domain is KAGVTQTPRYLIKTRGQQVTLSCSPISGHRSVSWYQQTPGQGLQFLFEYFSETQRNKGNFPGRFSGRQFSNSRSEMNVSTLELGDSALYLCASSPIGRGITGELFFGEGSRLTVL.

J is TRBJ2-1 and V is TRBV7-9, with TRBD2 identical over 8 bases. The germline CDR1 and CDR2 sequences are SEHNR and FQNEAQ (reference sequence). V was pared by 4 bases and J by 7 bases, with 6 bases of the junction left unmatched. The CDR3 sequence is 14 residues long. The chain's CDR3 is CASSSPRGGNEQFF. The CDR3 coding sequence is TGTGCCAGCAGCTCCCCCCGGGGGGGGAATGAGCAGTTCTTC.

The chain uses TRBV19 and TRBJ2-7, with 7 bases lining up with TRBD1. The trim removed 3 bases at V and 7 bases at J, leaving 9 bases unmatched. This CDR3 is built from 14 residues. CDR1 and CDR2 (germline): LNHDA, SQIVND (reference sequence). CDR3 DNA: TGTGCCAGTAGTATTTATACAGGGGCAGGGGAGCAGTACTTC. Encoded protein: CASSIYTGAGEQYF. The variable domain in full, with the rest retrieved from reference TRBV19 and TRBJ2-7, is DGGITQSPKYLFRKEGQNVTLSCEQNLNHDAMYWYRQDPGQGLRLIYYSQIVNDFQKGDIAEGYSVSREKKESFPLTVTSAQKNPTAFYLCASSIYTGAGEQYFGPGTRLTVT.

The rearrangement uses TRBV5-6 and TRBJ1-2, with 10 bases lining up with TRBD1. CDR1 and CDR2 (germline): SGHDT, YYEEEE. The CDR3 has 14 residues. Unmatched junction bases numbered 5, after V lost 4 bases and J lost 5 bases. CDR3 region: CASSGQGVGYGYTF. CDR3 nucleotides: TGTGCCAGCAGCGGACAGGGGGTGGGGTATGGCTACACCTTC.

V is TRBV5-6 and J is TRBJ2-3; 13 bases are a match to TRBD2. Germline assignment: CDR1 SGHDT and CDR2 YYEEEE. With 2 bases clipped from V and 6 bases from J, the junction kept 6 bases outside the gene matches. CDR3 length: 16 residues. CDR3 sequence reads: CASSLTSGGAMDTQYF. CDR3 DNA sequence: TGTGCCAGCAGCTTAACTAGCGGGGGGGCCATGGATACGCAGTATTTT.

The gene calls are TRBV30 and TRBJ1-1; D is unclear. This CDR3 has 16 residues. The germline gives CDR1 GTSNPN, CDR2 SVGIG (reference sequence). V was cut by 1 base and J by 1 base, with 16 bases left in between. CDR3 in amino acids: CAWSARRTYTNTEAFF. The CDR3 DNA sequence: TGTGCCTGGAGTGCCCGCCGGACGTATACGAACACTGAAGCTTTCTTT.

This clone was counted a single time. V and J are TRBV5-4 and TRBJ2-3; tentative D call: TRBD2 (5 bases). Trimming took off 1 base at V and 0 bases at J, with 12 bases between the two ends. CDR3 size: 16 residues. Germline-derived CDR1 and CDR2 are SGHNT and YYREEE (reference sequence). The CDR3 region is CASSLTRLSSTDTQYF. CDR3 bases: TGTGCCAGCAGCTTGACTAGGCTCTCTAGCACAGATACGCAGTATTTT.

This rearrangement joins TRBV7-2 to TRBJ2-6; 8 positions agree with TRBD1. Germline-derived CDR1 and CDR2 are SGHTA and FQGNSA. The CDR3 extends over 16 amino acids. The trim removed 5 bases at V and 4 bases at J, leaving 7 bases unmatched. The CDR3 region has the DNA TGTGCCAGCAGCCCCCAGGGGGCGGGCGGGGCCAACGTCCTGACTTTC. Translating it yields CASSPQGAGGANVLTF.

This chain uses TRBV19 with TRBJ1-5; possible D gene TRBD1, 5 bases. Trimming shortened V by 3 bases and J by 1 base, and 10 bases separated the two germline ends. This CDR3 contains 15 residues. Germline CDR1 reads LNHDA; CDR2 reads SQIVND (reference sequence). CDR3 residues: CASSIGGGSNQPQHF. Here the CDR3 DNA reads TGTGCCAGTAGTATCGGGGGTGGGAGCAATCAGCCCCAGCATTTT.

This clone appeared a few times. V usage is TRBV5-4 and J usage is TRBJ2-7; a possible D gene is TRBD2 (5 bases). Trimming shortened V by 0 bases and J by 4 bases, and 11 bases separated the two germline ends. The CDR3 has 14 amino acids. Per germline, CDR1 SGHNT and CDR2 YYREEE (reference sequence). The CDR3 nucleotides read TGTGCCAGCAGCTTGGCCGGGGTGGAGTACGAGCAGTACTTC. Its translation: CASSLAGVEYEQYF.

This chain joins TRBV6-1 and TRBJ2-5, with D unclear. Looked up from germline, CDR1 is MNHNS and CDR2 is SASEGT. The CDR3 runs to 15 residues. V was clipped by 7 bases and J by 1 base, with 16 bases between them. CDR3 amino acids: CASTPPGGLQETQYF. DNA of the CDR3: TGTGCCAGCACCCCGCCAGGTGGCCTCCAAGAGACCCAGTACTTC.

The rearrangement joins TRBV30 to TRBJ2-7; D not resolved. CDR3 length equals 12 residues. The germline V gene encodes CDR1 GTSNPN and CDR2 SVGIG (reference sequence). The V end lost 1 base, the J end lost 0 bases, and 4 bases lay between the germline ends. The CDR3 here is CAWSGASYEQYF. The CDR3 bases are TGTGCCTGGAGTGGGGCCTCCTACGAGCAGTACTTC.

The CDR3 DNA reads TGTGCCAGCAGCTTAGAGTTCATGAACACTGAAGCTTTCTTT. Amino acid sequence: CASSLEFMNTEAFF. V usage is TRBV7-2 and J usage is TRBJ1-1; D is ambiguous. Germline assignment: CDR1 SGHTA and CDR2 FQGNSA. With 1 base removed from V and 0 bases from J, the gap between germline ends came to 6 bases. This CDR3 is built from 14 residues.

The chain is built from TRBV4-1 and TRBJ2-5; TRBD1 is a possible D gene (6 bases). The V and J ends lost 6 bases and 5 bases respectively, with 19 bases between them. CDR3 length: 15 amino acids. Germline V gene sequence: CDR1 MGHRA, CDR2 YSYEKL. The CDR3 loop reads CASSPGQRPGETQYF. CDR3 in DNA: TGCGCCAGCAGTCCCGGACAGAGACCGGGGGAGACCCAGTACTTC.

The chain employs TRBV7-2 and TRBJ2-1; 8 nucleotides match TRBD2. Trimming took 5 bases from V and 2 from J; bases not matched to a gene: 8. Germline V gene lookup returns CDR1 SGHTA and CDR2 FQGNSA. The CDR3 has 16 amino acids. CDR3 sequence reads: CASSLGRGSAYNEQFF. In DNA, the CDR3 is TGTGCCAGCAGCCTCGGGAGGGGGTCAGCCTACAATGAGCAGTTCTTC. Together with reference TRBV7-2 and TRBJ2-1, the CDR3 gives the full variable domain: GAGVSQSPSNKVTEKGKDVELRCDPISGHTALYWYRQSLGQGLEFLIYFQGNSAPDKSGLPSDRFSAERTGGSVSTLTIQRTQQEDSAVYLCASSLGRGSAYNEQFFGPGTRLTVL.

The chain carries TRBV27 and TRBJ2-2; 8 nucleotides align to TRBD1. The CDR3 has 16 amino acids. CDR1 and CDR2 from the germline V gene are MNHEY and SMNVEV (reference sequence). The V gene end was trimmed by 7 bases and the J gene end by 5 bases; junction bases not matched to a gene: 12. CDR3 protein: CASTLTGTGRTGELFF. CDR3 DNA: TGTGCCAGCACTCTAACCGGGACAGGTCGAACCGGGGAGCTGTTTTTT.

The rearrangement joins TRBV5-1 to TRBJ1-4; possibly TRBD1 for D (6 bases). V lost 2 bases, J lost 7 bases, and 12 bases lay in between. The CDR3 sequence is 14 residues long. The germline gives CDR1 SGHRS, CDR2 YFSETQ. CDR3 residues: CASSFGQGSEKLFF. CDR3 nucleotide sequence: TGCGCCAGCAGCTTCGGGCAGGGGAGTGAAAAACTGTTTTTT.

The chain couples TRBV25-1 to TRBJ1-1; D is perhaps TRBD1 (5 bases). The CDR3 runs to 12 residues. Per the germline V gene, CDR1 is MGHDK and CDR2 is SYGVNS. With 4 bases removed from V and 11 bases from J, the gap between germline ends came to 14 bases. The CDR3 region has the DNA TGTGCCAGCAGTGGGGGGGGGAGTAGGGCTTTCTTT. Its translation is CASSGGGSRAFF.

This clone has only a few counts. The V and J genes are TRBV7-9 and TRBJ2-3; 12 nucleotides match TRBD2. V lost 6 bases to trimming and J lost 1 base; unmatched junction nucleotides: 8. The CDR3 runs 17 residues. Germline CDR1 reads SEHNR; CDR2 reads FQNEAQ (reference sequence). The CDR3 bases are TGTGCCAGCAGTTCAGGACTAGCGGGGTCTCGCACAGATACGCAGTATTTT. This codes for CASSSGLAGSRTDTQYF.

This clone has a handful of counts. The chain employs TRBV7-2 and TRBJ2-3; D not resolved. Trimming removed 4 bases from V and 2 bases from J, with 10 bases in between. Germline V gene sequence: CDR1 SGHTA, CDR2 FQGNSA. CDR3 length equals 14 residues. The CDR3, as DNA: TGTGCCAGCAGCTCGATCGCCGCCACAGATACGCAGTATTTT. This encodes CASSSIAATDTQYF.

V gene TRBV7-2 combines with J gene TRBJ2-5; D is ambiguous. CDR1 is SGHTA and CDR2 is FQGNSA in the germline V gene. The CDR3 extends over 13 amino acids. With 1 base removed from V and 2 bases from J, the gap between germline ends came to 5 bases. The CDR3 reads CASSLEQQETQYF. CDR3 bases: TGTGCCAGCAGCTTAGAGCAGCAAGAGACCCAGTACTTC. Looking up the rest from reference TRBV7-2 and TRBJ2-5 gives the full variable domain: GAGVSQSPSNKVTEKGKDVELRCDPISGHTALYWYRQSLGQGLEFLIYFQGNSAPDKSGLPSDRFSAERTGGSVSTLTIQRTQQEDSAVYLCASSLEQQETQYFGPGTRLLVL.

This chain uses TRBV9 with TRBJ1-3; a possible D gene is TRBD1 (5 bases). Per germline, CDR1 SGDLS and CDR2 YYNGEE. This CDR3 is built from 17 residues. Trimming cost V 0 bases and J 4 bases, with 17 bases left between them. The CDR3 nucleotides are TGTGCCAGCAGCGTAGGGGGACGGGCCCATGAGGGAAACACCATATATTTT. Amino acids: CASSVGGRAHEGNTIYF.

The V call is TRBV9, the J call TRBJ2-1, with 7 nucleotides matching TRBD1. Losses at the gene ends were 3 bases for V and 4 bases for J; bases not matched to a gene: 4. CDR1 and CDR2 from the germline V gene are SGDLS and YYNGEE. The CDR3 consists of 14 residues. The CDR3 reads CASSAGTAYNEQFF. The CDR3 region has the DNA TGTGCCAGCAGCGCCGGGACAGCTTACAATGAGCAGTTCTTC.